This T cell receptor (beta chain) was identified during a study of T cell responses to AZD1222 COVID-19 vaccine. Profiled with immunoSEQ multiplex PCR; TCRdb holds only in-frame clones, not every one. The table shows roughly 150,000 clones, with around 92% occurring only once. The study's findings and limits: Among the donors, most were white British and more were female, and clonal diversity was possibly underestimated.

Remarks on this clone: The antigen is undetermined.

Material: peripheral blood, obtained on day 0 of AZD1222 vaccination. This TCR was recovered from an adult in good health.

The CDR3 region has the DNA TGTGCCAGCAGCAAAGATGAGGGGATGAACACTGAAGCTTTCTTT. Translating it yields CASSKDEGMNTEAFF. The chain joins TRBV21-1 to TRBJ1-1. TRBV21-1 is noted as a pseudogene. This CDR3 region has 15 residues.